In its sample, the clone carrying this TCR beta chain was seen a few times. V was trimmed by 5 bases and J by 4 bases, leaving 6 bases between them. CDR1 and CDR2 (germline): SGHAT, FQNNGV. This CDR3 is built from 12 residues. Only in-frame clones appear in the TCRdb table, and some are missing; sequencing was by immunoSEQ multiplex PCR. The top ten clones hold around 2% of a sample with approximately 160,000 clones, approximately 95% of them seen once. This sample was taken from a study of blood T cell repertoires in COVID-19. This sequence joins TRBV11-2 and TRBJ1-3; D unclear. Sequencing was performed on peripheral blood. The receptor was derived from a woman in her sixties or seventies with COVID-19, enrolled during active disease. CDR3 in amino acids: CASSRHGNTIYF. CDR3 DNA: TGTGCCAGCAGCAGACACGGAAACACCATATATTTT.